These T cell receptor beta chains were read from a single sample in a study of siplizumab effects on memory and regulatory T cells. Data came from immunoSEQ multiplex PCR; TCRdb stores just in-frame clones and leaves some out. This sample has 100,000 or so clones; roughly 94% occur once, and the top ten carry approximately 0.61%. Sequencing was performed on Tregs sorted from blood. Receptor source: a human donor in good health. Each CDR3 is given with its conserved first and last residue. D genes are given only for firm matches. Clone size is shown for a subset of rows, as once, few, many or a class of expanded clone.

TRBD1	TRBV6-1	.	TRBJ1-2	CASSDGTGFRNNYGYTF	TGTGCCAGCAGTGACGGGACAGGGTTTCGTAATAACTATGGCTACACCTTC
.	TRBV27	.	TRBJ1-5	CASSFWGQPQHF	TGTGCCAGCAGTTTCTGGGGTCAGCCCCAGCATTTT
.	TRBV18	.	TRBJ1-5	CASSRGGGAGNQPQHF	TGTGCCAGCTCACGAGGGGGAGGGGCCGGCAATCAGCCCCAGCATTTT
.	TRBV5-1	.	TRBJ2-2	CASSPGREGGELFF	TGCGCCAGCAGCCCGGGACGTGAGGGGGGGGAGCTGTTTTTT
.	TRBV4-1	.	TRBJ2-5	CASSPTSSMNGVLYF	TGCGCCAGCAGCCCGACTAGTTCAATGAACGGTGTTCTCTACTTC
.	TRBV6-5	.	TRBJ1-2	CASKVHKLIYGYTF	TGTGCCAGCAAGGTTCACAAGCTTATTTATGGCTACACCTTC
.	TRBV18	.	TRBJ2-7	CASSPWTGYEQYF	TGTGCCAGCTCACCATGGACGGGATACGAGCAGTACTTC
.	TRBV18	.	TRBJ2-1	CASSPWRGLALPPYNEQFF	TGTGCCAGCTCACCTTGGCGAGGTTTAGCGCTCCCACCGTACAATGAGCAGTTCTTC
.	TRBV4-2	.	TRBJ2-2	CASSQDPRRANTGELFF	TGTGCCAGCAGCCAAGATCCCAGACGCGCGAACACCGGGGAGCTGTTTTTT
.	TRBV30	.	TRBJ2-7	CAWRQEWNYEQYF	TGTGCCTGGAGACAGGAGTGGAATTACGAGCAGTACTTC
.	TRBV5-6	.	TRBJ1-6	CASSGQGNSPLHF	TGTGCCAGCAGCGGGCAGGGGAATTCACCCCTCCACTTT
.	TRBV5-1	.	TRBJ1-3	CASSLTGSAGNTIYF	TGCGCCAGCAGCTTGACAGGCTCGGCCGGAAACACCATATATTTT
TRBD1	TRBV2	.	TRBJ2-5	CASTDRGETQYF	TGTGCCAGCACGGACAGGGGGGAGACCCAGTACTTC
.	TRBV5-1	.	TRBJ2-3	CASSLVPLDTQYF	TGCGCCAGCAGCTTAGTCCCCCTAGATACGCAGTATTTT
TRBD1	TRBV27	.	TRBJ1-2	CASSLAGTGGSGYTF	TGTGCCAGCAGTTTGGCCGGGACAGGGGGTTCTGGCTACACCTTC
.	TRBV10-3	.	TRBJ1-5	CAISESAGPLSNQPQHF	TGTGCCATCAGTGAGTCAGCAGGGCCCTTGAGCAATCAGCCCCAGCATTTT
TRBD2	TRBV7-8	.	TRBJ2-7	CASSYLKLGGRAREQYF	TGTGCCAGCAGCTACCTAAAGCTTGGGGGGAGGGCTCGCGAGCAGTACTTC
.	TRBV11-3	.	TRBJ2-2	CARLATGELFF	TGTGCCAGGTTAGCGACCGGGGAGCTGTTTTTT
.	TRBV6-5	few	TRBJ1-5	CASGRDAFSNQPQHF	TGTGCCAGCGGTAGAGACGCATTTAGCAATCAGCCCCAGCATTTT
.	TRBV5-1	.	TRBJ2-4	CASSPGPELAKNIQYF	TGCGCCAGCAGCCCCGGACCAGAACTAGCCAAAAACATTCAGTACTTC
.	TRBV5-1	few	TRBJ2-2	CASTRGGGSGTGELFF	TGCGCCAGTACCCGAGGAGGAGGTTCCGGCACCGGGGAGCTGTTTTTT
TRBD2	TRBV19	.	TRBJ2-1	CATRLAGSNNGEQFF	TGTGCCACACGACTAGCGGGTTCGAATAATGGGGAGCAGTTCTTC
.	TRBV10-3	.	TRBJ1-2	CAIKLQDANYGYTF	TGTGCCATCAAACTACAGGACGCTAACTATGGCTACACCTTC
.	TRBV27	.	TRBJ1-1	CASSFKQPDGGNTEAFF	TGTGCCAGCAGTTTTAAACAGCCCGATGGAGGTAACACTGAAGCTTTCTTT
.	TRBV7-9	.	TRBJ2-1	CASSSRLGEQFF	TGTGCCAGCAGCTCCCGTTTGGGTGAGCAGTTCTTC
.	TRBV4-1	.	TRBJ2-6	CASSQGAGANVLTF	TGCGCCAGCAGCCAAGGGGCTGGGGCCAACGTCCTGACTTTC
TRBD1	TRBV28	few	TRBJ1-5	CASKQPGQGVGPQHF	TGTGCCAGCAAGCAACCGGGACAGGGCGTTGGGCCCCAGCATTTT
TRBD2	TRBV5-1	.	TRBJ2-1	CASSPRLLAGGSNEQFF	TGCGCCAGCAGCCCACGACTACTAGCGGGAGGCTCGAATGAGCAGTTCTTC
TRBD1	TRBV10-3	.	TRBJ2-7	CAISVSGGAFYEQYF	TGTGCCATCAGTGTTTCAGGGGGCGCGTTCTACGAGCAGTACTTC
.	TRBV28	.	TRBJ1-1	CASSLQNTEAFF	TGTGCCAGCAGTTTACAGAACACTGAAGCTTTCTTT
TRBD1	TRBV7-9	.	TRBJ1-1	CASSSWGQANAEAFF	TGTGCCAGCAGCTCGTGGGGACAGGCGAACGCTGAAGCTTTCTTT
.	TRBV5-1	.	TRBJ2-7	CASSPYTENPHEQYF	TGCGCCAGCAGCCCTTACACCGAAAATCCCCACGAGCAGTACTTC
.	TRBV28	.	TRBJ2-7	CASSRGASGEQYF	TGTGCCAGCAGTCGGGGGGCTTCGGGGGAGCAGTACTTC
.	TRBV28	.	TRBJ1-2	CASSLPVTRLNYGYTF	TGTGCCAGCAGCCTGCCGGTGACGCGCTTAAACTATGGCTACACCTTC
.	TRBV7-8	.	TRBJ2-7	CASSLNEVAGSSYEQYF	TGTGCCAGCAGCTTAAACGAGGTGGCGGGGAGCTCCTACGAGCAGTACTTC
.	TRBV28	.	TRBJ1-1	CASRVAGNTEAFF	TGTGCCAGCAGGGTTGCGGGGAACACTGAAGCTTTCTTT
TRBD1	TRBV27	.	TRBJ1-5	CATAPRGRNQPQHF	TGTGCCACCGCTCCCAGGGGGCGAAATCAGCCCCAGCATTTT
.	TRBV2	.	TRBJ2-3	CASPGTTSDTQYF	TGTGCCAGCCCCGGGACGACCTCAGATACGCAGTATTTT
TRBD1	TRBV18	.	TRBJ2-7	CASSPRIRGQVREQYF	TGTGCCAGCTCACCACGGATAAGAGGACAGGTACGCGAGCAGTACTTC
.	TRBV28	.	TRBJ1-1	CASSGGRYTEAFF	TGTGCCAGCTCTGGGGGGCGCTACACTGAAGCTTTCTTT
TRBD2	TRBV7-3	.	TRBJ2-1	CASSSSSGRGVEQFF	TGTGCCAGCAGCTCCTCTAGCGGGAGGGGTGTTGAGCAGTTCTTC
.	TRBV5-6	.	TRBJ2-5	CASSLNPGVGETQYF	TGTGCCAGCAGCTTGAACCCGGGCGTCGGGGAGACCCAGTACTTC
TRBD2	TRBV5-6	.	TRBJ2-7	CYEPGLDCEQYF	TGCTACGAGCCGGGACTAGATTGCGAGCAGTACTTC
TRBD2	TRBV14	.	TRBJ2-1	CASSRQWLAGYNEQFF	TGTGCCAGCAGCCGGCAGTGGCTAGCGGGCTACAATGAGCAGTTCTTC
TRBD1	TRBV7-6	once	TRBJ2-5	CASSLGGTGSKQYF	TGTGCCAGCAGCCTCGGGGGGACAGGGAGTAAGCAGTACTTC
.	TRBV7-8	.	TRBJ1-1	CASSVQGGVTEAFF	TGTGCCAGCAGCGTACAGGGCGGGGTGACTGAAGCTTTCTTT
.	TRBV28	few	TRBJ2-3	CASRERGITDTQYF	TGTGCCAGCAGAGAGAGGGGGATCACAGATACGCAGTATTTT
.	TRBV5-1	.	TRBJ1-6	CASSLQAGVNNSPLHF	TGCGCCAGCAGCTTGCAAGCTGGGGTAAACAATTCACCCCTCCACTTT
TRBD2	TRBV5-4	once	TRBJ2-1	CASSFGWPSGSNEQFF	TGTGCCAGCAGCTTTGGGTGGCCTAGCGGGAGCAATGAGCAGTTCTTC
TRBD1	TRBV7-8	.	TRBJ1-2	CASSPRDRGGYGYTF	TGTGCCAGCAGCCCTAGGGACAGGGGAGGATATGGCTACACCTTC
.	TRBV19	.	TRBJ2-1	CASKSSGRDEQFF	TGTGCCAGTAAGTCGTCCGGCAGGGATGAGCAGTTCTTC
.	TRBV5-6	once	TRBJ2-7	CASRRGRGYEQYF	TGTGCCAGCCGAAGAGGCAGGGGCTACGAGCAGTACTTC
.	TRBV2	few	TRBJ2-5	CASSGGEVETQYF	TGTGCCAGCAGTGGAGGGGAAGTGGAGACCCAGTACTTC
.	TRBV7-2	.	TRBJ1-5	CASSLVGGAHNQPQHF	TGTGCCAGCAGCTTAGTCGGCGGGGCCCACAATCAGCCCCAGCATTTT
.	TRBV10-3	.	TRBJ1-1	CAISESGVMVTEAFF	TGTGCCATCAGTGAGAGTGGGGTCATGGTCACTGAAGCTTTCTTT
.	TRBV9	.	TRBJ2-7	CASSRDTTYEQYF	TGTGCCAGCAGCCGGGATACGACCTACGAGCAGTACTTC
.	TRBV6-1	.	TRBJ2-7	CASTLSVLNPYEQYF	TGTGCCAGCACCCTTTCGGTCCTCAACCCCTACGAGCAGTACTTC
.	TRBV10-1	.	TRBJ2-7	CASSVGGRGYEQYF	TGCGCCAGCAGTGTTGGAGGCCGTGGATACGAGCAGTACTTC
.	TRBV9	once	TRBJ2-3	CASSLTDTQYF	TGTGCCAGCAGTCTGACAGATACGCAGTATTTT
.	TRBV30	.	TRBJ2-7	CAWSVGQARQYF	TGTGCCTGGAGTGTAGGGCAGGCTAGGCAGTACTTC